The 32 T cell receptor beta chains presented below share a single source sample, sequenced in a study of glioma-infiltrating T cells after dendritic cell vaccination (dated by TCRdb to 2015 to 2016). The label giving this sample's time point can be read as: after dendritic cell vaccination, including at tumor progression/relapse. The method behind the library was the immunoSEQ multiplex PCR assay. The immuneACCESS repertoire file appears here via TCRdb, limited to in-frame rearrangements. These files lack a portion of the clones; in checked studies, under half of the deficit traces to unresolved V genes, and the cause of the others is not known. The sample records more than 55,000 clones, about 83% of which are singletons. The top ten constitute about 9% of the sample. The sequencing used blood, collected after dendritic cell vaccination. The origin of the receptors is a human donor with glioblastoma.

This clone came up once. The chain employs TRBV2 and TRBJ2-5, with 9 bases aligning to TRBD2. The V gene end was trimmed by 6 bases and the J gene end by 1 base; junction bases not matched to a gene: 6. This CDR3 region has 15 residues. The germline V gene has CDR1 SNHLY and CDR2 FYNNEI. CDR3 bases: TGTGCCAGCAGCCCCGGGACTAGCCCCCAAGAGACCCAGTACTTC. Encoded protein: CASSPGTSPQETQYF.

The chain uses TRBV2 and TRBJ2-2; the D gene is possibly TRBD1 (6 bases). V lost 5 bases and J 6 bases, leaving 13 bases between the germline ends. The V gene's germline CDR1 is SNHLY and CDR2 FYNNEI. The CDR3 length is 14 residues. CDR3 DNA sequence: TGTGCCAGCAGTATACTACAGGGTCCCGGGGAGCTGTTTTTT. This gives the protein CASSILQGPGELFF.

V gene TRBV25-1 combines with J gene TRBJ1-5; 7 nucleotides line up with TRBD1. This CDR3 region has 15 residues. Looked up from germline, CDR1 is MGHDK and CDR2 is SYGVNS. V dropped 6 bases and J dropped 3; count of bases not matched to a gene: 8. The CDR3 reads CASSPGTAHNQPQHF. The CDR3 DNA follows: TGTGCCAGCAGCCCCGGGACAGCACACAATCAGCCCCAGCATTTT.

V and J are TRBV5-4 and TRBJ2-3; 13 bases fit TRBD2. Germline assignment: CDR1 SGHNT and CDR2 YYREEE (reference sequence). After removal of 3 bases from V and 6 bases from J, the junction contained 4 bases not matched to a gene. The CDR3 spans 15 residues. CDR3 region: CASSSRLAGGDTQYF. In DNA form, the CDR3 reads TGTGCCAGCAGCTCGAGACTAGCGGGGGGTGATACGCAGTATTTT.

This chain uses TRBV12-5 with TRBJ2-5; a weak D match, TRBD2 (5 bases). The CDR3 totals 14 residues. Between the trimmed V and J ends, which lost 8 bases and 5 bases, there was a span of 18 bases. Germline CDR1 is LGHNT and CDR2 is FRNRAP. For the CDR3, the DNA is TGTGCTAGTTCATCCCCTAGCCCCTACGAGACCCAGTACTTC. It specifies CASSSPSPYETQYF. Full variable domain (rest looked up from reference TRBV12-5 and TRBJ2-5): DARVTQTPRHKVTEMGQEVTMRCQPILGHNTVFWYRQTMMQGLELLAYFRNRAPLDDSGMPKDRFSAEMPDATLATLKIQPSEPRDSAVYFCASSSPSPYETQYFGPGTRLLVL.

The CDR3 loop reads CASSYEESEYF. The CDR3 DNA reads as TGTGCCAGCAGTTACGAAGAGAGTGAGTACTTC. The chain carries TRBV6-5 and TRBJ2-7; no firm D call. CDR1 and CDR2 from the germline V gene are MNHEY and SVGAGI. The CDR3 has 11 amino acids. Deletions cut 2 bases from V and 11 bases from J, with 10 bases between.

The V call is TRBV2, the J call TRBJ2-2, with unresolved D. Germline V gene sequence: CDR1 SNHLY, CDR2 FYNNEI. The CDR3 extends over 15 amino acids. The V and J ends lost 0 bases and 4 bases respectively, with 9 bases between them. In DNA, the CDR3 is TGTGCCAGCAGTGAAGCGCAACGGAGCACCGGGGAGCTGTTTTTT. Its protein is CASSEAQRSTGELFF.

This sequence joins TRBV15 and TRBJ2-7; 9 bases are a match to TRBD1. V lost 5 bases, J lost 4 bases, and 9 bases stayed unmatched. Per the germline V gene, CDR1 is LNHNV and CDR2 is YYDKDF (reference sequence). There are 15 residues in the CDR3. The CDR3, as DNA: TGTGCCACCAGCTTAACCCGGGACAGGGTTTACGAGCAGTACTTC. It is translated as CATSLTRDRVYEQYF.

The CDR3 spells CASSVGAGLAGGGETQYF. In DNA, the CDR3 is TGTGCCAGCAGCGTGGGTGCCGGACTAGCGGGGGGCGGAGAGACCCAGTACTTC. V gene TRBV9 combines with J gene TRBJ2-5; TRBD2 matches at 14 bases. CDR3 length equals 18 residues. Germline CDR1 SGDLS, CDR2 YYNGEE. The V and J ends lost 2 bases and 4 bases, in that order; junction bases with no gene match: 10. The full variable domain, completed using reference TRBV9 and TRBJ2-5, is DSGVTQTPKHLITATGQRVTLRCSPRSGDLSVYWYQQSLDQGLQFLIQYYNGEERAKGNILERFSAQQFPDLHSELNLSSLELGDSALYFCASSVGAGLAGGGETQYFGPGTRLLVL.

The chain has TRBV4-3 and TRBJ1-5; 7 nucleotides line up with TRBD1. Germline values: CDR1 LGHNA, CDR2 YSLEER. The CDR3 has 15 residues. V was pared by 4 bases and J by 3 bases, with 6 bases of the junction left unmatched. As DNA, the CDR3 is TGCGCCAGCAGCCGCGAGACAGGGCCCAATCAGCCCCAGCATTTT. Translated, it gives CASSRETGPNQPQHF.

The chain joins TRBV4-2 to TRBJ2-6; D is undetermined. Germline V CDR1 and CDR2: LGHNA, YNFKEQ. V was shortened by 2 bases and J by 0 bases, with 8 bases between the two germline ends. This CDR3 region has 16 residues. CDR3 loop: CASSQSESSGANVLTF. CDR3 sequence (DNA): TGTGCCAGCAGCCAAAGTGAGTCCTCTGGGGCCAACGTCCTGACTTTC.

The chain uses TRBV2 and TRBJ1-5, with TRBD1 identical over 7 bases. The length of the CDR3 is 16 residues. Germline CDR1 SNHLY, CDR2 FYNNEI. J gave up 0 bases and V 6 bases, and 8 bases lay outside the gene matches. CDR3 sequence: CASRDRVRDSNQPQHF. CDR3 bases: TGTGCCAGCAGAGACAGGGTTAGAGATAGCAATCAGCCCCAGCATTTT.

The DNA for the CDR3 is TGTGCCTGGAGTGTACCGGTCTCTGGGGCCAACGTCCTGACTTTC. It yields the protein CAWSVPVSGANVLTF. The rearrangement joins TRBV30 to TRBJ2-6; D is unclear. CDR1 and CDR2 from the germline V gene are GTSNPN and SVGIG (reference sequence). This CDR3 has 15 residues. Trimming took 0 bases from V and 0 from J, leaving 6 bases between them. Full variable domain (remainder filled in from reference TRBV30 and TRBJ2-6): SQTIHQWPATLVQPVGSPLSLECTVEGTSNPNLYWYRQAAGRGLQLLFYSVGIGQISSEVPQNLSASRPQDRQFILSSKKLLLSDSGFYLCAWSVPVSGANVLTFGAGSRLTVL.

A few counts support this clone. This chain links TRBV4-2 with TRBJ2-7; 10 nucleotides match TRBD1. This CDR3 region has 14 residues. V shed 4 bases and J 2 bases; nucleotides not matched to a gene: 2. The germline V gene has CDR1 LGHNA and CDR2 YNFKEQ. The DNA of the CDR3 is TGTGCCAGCAGCCGAGGGACAGGGGCCTACGAGCAGTACTTC. It translates to CASSRGTGAYEQYF.

This clone was seen a handful of times. The V gene is TRBV29-1, the J gene TRBJ2-7, with D perhaps matching TRBD2 (6 bases). The length of the CDR3 is 14 residues. Germline loops: CDR1 SQVTM, CDR2 ANQGSEA. V gave up 6 bases and J gave up 4 bases, with 19 bases separating them. The chain's CDR3 is CSVRDSSEVYEQYF. The DNA of the CDR3 is TGCAGCGTCCGGGACTCCTCTGAGGTTTACGAGCAGTACTTC.

The chain is built from TRBV7-2 and TRBJ2-1; 10 bases fit TRBD2. CDR3 size: 15 residues. The germline V gene encodes CDR1 SGHTA and CDR2 FQGNSA. The junction had 6 bases not matched to a gene; V was cut back by 6 bases and J by 4 bases. As DNA, the CDR3 is TGTGCCAGCAGGACAGGACTAGCGGTTTACAATGAGCAGTTCTTC. As protein: CASRTGLAVYNEQFF. Full variable domain (outside the CDR3, taken from reference TRBV7-2 and TRBJ2-1): GAGVSQSPSNKVTEKGKDVELRCDPISGHTALYWYRQSLGQGLEFLIYFQGNSAPDKSGLPSDRFSAERTGGSVSTLTIQRTQQEDSAVYLCASRTGLAVYNEQFFGPGTRLTVL.

The J gene is TRBJ1-3, the V gene TRBV9, with 7 bases fitting TRBD1. CDR1 and CDR2 from the germline V gene are SGDLS and YYNGEE. There are 15 residues in the CDR3. V trimming: 3 bases; J trimming: 1 base; junction bases outside the gene matches: 4. The CDR3 sequence: CASSATGVSGNTIYF. The CDR3 DNA reads as TGTGCCAGCAGCGCAACAGGGGTTTCTGGAAACACCATATATTTT. Using reference TRBV9 and TRBJ1-3 for the parts outside the CDR3, the full variable domain is DSGVTQTPKHLITATGQRVTLRCSPRSGDLSVYWYQQSLDQGLQFLIQYYNGEERAKGNILERFSAQQFPDLHSELNLSSLELGDSALYFCASSATGVSGNTIYFGEGSWLTVV.

The chain links TRBV7-2 to TRBJ2-5, with D uncertain. This CDR3 region has 12 residues. Between the trimmed V and J ends, which lost 6 bases and 5 bases, there was a span of 10 bases. Germline V gene sequence: CDR1 SGHTA, CDR2 FQGNSA. The CDR3 sequence: CASRESSETQYF. As DNA, the CDR3 is TGTGCCAGCAGGGAGTCTTCCGAGACCCAGTACTTC.

The J gene is TRBJ1-3, the V gene TRBV5-4; 7 bases match TRBD1. After removal of 9 bases from V and 6 bases from J, the junction contained 6 bases not matched to a gene. The CDR3 loop spans 12 amino acids. Germline lookup yields CDR1 SGHNT and CDR2 YYREEE (reference sequence). The CDR3 region is CATGQDLNTIYF. CDR3 nucleotide sequence: TGTGCCACTGGACAGGATTTAAACACCATATATTTT.

The CDR3 reads CATSRVAARGYGYTF. In DNA form, the CDR3 reads TGTGCCACCAGCAGAGTCGCCGCACGCGGCTATGGCTACACCTTC. This chain connects TRBV15 to TRBJ1-2; D unresolved. CDR1 and CDR2 (germline): LNHNV, YYDKDF (reference sequence). V gave up 1 base and J gave up 4 bases, with 13 bases separating them. The CDR3 consists of 15 residues.

The CDR3 protein is CASSQFRGFSNQPQHF. CDR3 nucleotide sequence: TGCGCCAGCAGCCAATTCCGGGGATTTAGCAATCAGCCCCAGCATTTT. The chain joins TRBV4-3 to TRBJ1-5, with D unresolved. Germline V gene sequence: CDR1 LGHNA, CDR2 YSLEER. V dropped 2 bases and J dropped 0 bases, with 11 bases sitting between them. The CDR3 totals 16 residues.

V is TRBV7-9 and J is TRBJ2-1, with 9 bases aligning to TRBD1. Germline CDR1 reads SEHNR; CDR2 reads FQNEAQ (reference sequence). Losses at the gene ends were 5 bases for V and 4 bases for J; bases not matched to a gene: 9. CDR3 length: 16 residues. CDR3 DNA sequence: TGTGCCAGCAGCCCGAGGGGGACAGGGAATTACAATGAGCAGTTCTTC. It encodes CASSPRGTGNYNEQFF.

V is TRBV7-8 and J is TRBJ2-7, with D tentatively TRBD2 (5 bases). This CDR3 is 14 amino acids long. V shed 3 bases and J shed 2 bases, with 11 bases lying between them. Germline assignment: CDR1 SGHVS and CDR2 FQNEAQ. CDR3 amino acids: CASSLRVFPYEQYF. In nucleotides, the CDR3 is TGTGCCAGCAGCTTGAGGGTTTTTCCCTACGAGCAGTACTTC.

This chain uses TRBV5-6 with TRBJ2-2; TRBD1 matches 9 bases. Trimming cost V 1 base and J 5 bases; bases outside gene matches: 3. Germline CDR1 and CDR2: SGHDT and YYEEEE. The CDR3 runs 15 residues. This CDR3 reads CASSLTGGWTGELFF. CDR3 bases: TGTGCCAGCAGCTTGACAGGGGGCTGGACCGGGGAGCTGTTTTTT.

CDR3: CASSLNPFRRAGQGRNEQYF. DNA for the CDR3: TGTGCCAGCAGCTTAAACCCTTTTCGCCGCGCGGGACAGGGTAGGAACGAGCAGTACTTC. The rearrangement joins TRBV13 to TRBJ2-7; 9 bases fit TRBD1. The J segment lost 5 bases and the V segment lost 2 bases, leaving 22 bases of the junction unmatched. Germline CDR1 and CDR2: PRHDT and FYEKMQ (reference sequence). The CDR3 length is 20 residues.

Turning to this clone: The sample carries other DNA sequences with the same CDR3. The rearrangement links TRBV7-3 to TRBJ2-2, with D unresolved. V lost 5 bases and J lost 4, with 5 bases in between. Per germline, CDR1 SGHTA and CDR2 FQGTGA. The length of the CDR3 is 12 residues. This chain's CDR3 is CASSPGTGELFF. The CDR3 DNA is TGTGCCAGCAGCCCGGGCACCGGGGAGCTGTTTTTT.

This clone was seen a handful of times. The chain combines TRBV11-2 with TRBJ2-4, with 8 bases identical to TRBD2. The J segment lost 6 bases and the V segment lost 1 base, leaving 11 bases of the junction unmatched. This CDR3 spans 17 amino acids. The germline gives CDR1 SGHAT, CDR2 FQNNGV. The CDR3 bases are TGTGCCAGCAGCTTAGTGGCTTTCGGGGGGGAAACAAACATTCAGTACTTC. It translates to CASSLVAFGGETNIQYF.

This clone came up a few times. The CDR3 loop reads CASSYGGGVNTEAFF. The CDR3, as DNA: TGTGCCAGCAGCTACGGAGGGGGGGTGAACACTGAAGCTTTCTTT. This chain links TRBV5-4 with TRBJ1-1, with D perhaps TRBD1 (6 bases). Trimming pared 3 bases from V and 0 bases from J, leaving 12 bases between. Per the germline V gene, CDR1 is SGHNT and CDR2 is YYREEE (reference sequence). The CDR3 runs to 15 residues. The variable domain in full, with the rest retrieved from reference TRBV5-4 and TRBJ1-1, is ETGVTQSPTHLIKTRGQQVTLRCSSQSGHNTVSWYQQALGQGPQFIFQYYREEENGRGNFPPRFSGLQFPNYSSELNVNALELDDSALYLCASSYGGGVNTEAFFGQGTRLTVV.

The chain links TRBV7-9 to TRBJ2-5; D is unclear. The CDR3 contains 16 residues. The V gene lost 2 bases and the J gene lost 1 base, with 14 bases spanning the gap. Per germline, CDR1 SEHNR and CDR2 FQNEAQ (reference sequence). In DNA, the CDR3 is TGTGCCAGCAGCTTAATAGTGTCCAGCGCCCAAGAGACCCAGTACTTC. The encoded protein is CASSLIVSSAQETQYF.

The V and J genes are TRBV11-2 and TRBJ2-3; D not certain. Germline V lookup: CDR1 SGHAT, CDR2 FQNNGV. CDR3 length: 15 amino acids. The V gene lost 2 bases and the J gene lost 4 bases, with 13 bases spanning the gap. The chain's CDR3 is CASSLSSLSSDTQYF. The CDR3 DNA sequence: TGTGCCAGCAGCTTATCTTCCCTTTCTTCAGATACGCAGTATTTT. The full variable domain, in which reference TRBV11-2 and TRBJ2-3 provide the parts outside the CDR3, is EAGVAQSPRYKIIEKRQSVAFWCNPISGHATLYWYQQILGQGPKLLIQFQNNGVVDDSQLPKDRFSAERLKGVDSTLKIQPAKLEDSAVYLCASSLSSLSSDTQYFGPGTRLTVL.

The chain joins TRBV5-1 to TRBJ1-4; D is unresolved. In germline, CDR1 is SGHRS, CDR2 YFSETQ. V was pared by 4 bases and J by 7 bases, with 14 bases between. This CDR3 region has 14 residues. The CDR3 region is CASSLDPGIEKLFF. CDR3 bases: TGCGCCAGCAGCCTTGACCCCGGGATTGAAAAACTGTTTTTT.

The chain recombines TRBV27 with TRBJ2-1; D perhaps matches TRBD2 (7 bases). The germline V gene encodes CDR1 MNHEY and CDR2 SMNVEV (reference sequence). CDR3 length equals 16 residues. The V and J ends lost 3 bases and 3 bases respectively, with 15 bases between them. The CDR3 spells CASSFYGGANYNEQFF. The CDR3 DNA reads as TGTGCCAGCAGTTTCTATGGGGGGGCGAACTACAATGAGCAGTTCTTC.